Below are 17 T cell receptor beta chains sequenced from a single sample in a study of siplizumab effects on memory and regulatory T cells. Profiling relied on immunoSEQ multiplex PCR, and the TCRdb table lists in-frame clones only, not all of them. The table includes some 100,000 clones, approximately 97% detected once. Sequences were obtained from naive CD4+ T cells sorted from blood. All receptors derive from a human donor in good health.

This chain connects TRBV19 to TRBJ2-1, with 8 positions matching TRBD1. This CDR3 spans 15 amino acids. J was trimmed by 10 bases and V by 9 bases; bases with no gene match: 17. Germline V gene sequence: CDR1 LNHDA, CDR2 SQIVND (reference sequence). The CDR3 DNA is TGTGCCAGCCGACCCCAGGGGGCCCCCAGGATGGAGCAGTTCTTC. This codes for CASRPQGAPRMEQFF.

The CDR3 loop is CASSQSFNEQFF. As DNA, the CDR3 is TGCGCCAGCAGCCAATCTTTCAATGAGCAGTTCTTC. The rearrangement uses TRBV4-1 and TRBJ2-1; D remains unclear. V lost 2 bases to trimming and J lost 6 bases, with 5 bases between them. The CDR3 has 12 amino acids. The germline gives CDR1 MGHRA, CDR2 YSYEKL.

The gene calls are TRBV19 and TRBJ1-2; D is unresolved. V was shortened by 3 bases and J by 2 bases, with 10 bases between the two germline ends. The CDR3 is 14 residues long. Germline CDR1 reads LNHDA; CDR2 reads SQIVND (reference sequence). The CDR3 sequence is CASSMGGGNYGYTF. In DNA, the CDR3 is TGTGCCAGTAGTATGGGTGGTGGGAACTATGGCTACACCTTC.

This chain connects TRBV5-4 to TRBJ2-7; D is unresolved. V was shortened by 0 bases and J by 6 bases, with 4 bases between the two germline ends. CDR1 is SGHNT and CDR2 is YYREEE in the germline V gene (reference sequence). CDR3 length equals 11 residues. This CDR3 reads CASSLAGEQYF. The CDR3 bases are TGTGCCAGCAGCTTGGCCGGCGAGCAGTACTTC.

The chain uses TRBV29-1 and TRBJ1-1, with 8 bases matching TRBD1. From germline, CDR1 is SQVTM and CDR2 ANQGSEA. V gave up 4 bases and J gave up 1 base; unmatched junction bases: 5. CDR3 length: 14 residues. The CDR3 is CSVAFGTGNTEAFF. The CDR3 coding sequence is TGCAGCGTTGCCTTCGGGACAGGGAACACTGAAGCTTTCTTT.

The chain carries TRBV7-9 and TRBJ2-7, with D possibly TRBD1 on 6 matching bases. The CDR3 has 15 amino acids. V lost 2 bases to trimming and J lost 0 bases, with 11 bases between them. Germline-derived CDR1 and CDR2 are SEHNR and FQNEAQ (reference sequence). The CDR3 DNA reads TGTGCCAGCAGCTTAAGGACAGAAAGCTCCTACGAGCAGTACTTC. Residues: CASSLRTESSYEQYF.

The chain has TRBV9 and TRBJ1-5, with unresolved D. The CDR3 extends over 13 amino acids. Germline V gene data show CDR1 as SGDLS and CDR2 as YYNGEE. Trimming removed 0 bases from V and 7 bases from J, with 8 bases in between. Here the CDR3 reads CASSVEVNQPQHF. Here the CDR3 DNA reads TGTGCCAGCAGCGTAGAGGTCAACCAGCCCCAGCATTTT.

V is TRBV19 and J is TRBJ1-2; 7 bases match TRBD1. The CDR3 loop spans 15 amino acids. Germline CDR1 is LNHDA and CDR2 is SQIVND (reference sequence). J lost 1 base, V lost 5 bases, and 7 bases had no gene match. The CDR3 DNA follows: TGTGCCAGTAGTGGTTGGACAGGACATAACTATGGCTACACCTTC. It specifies CASSGWTGHNYGYTF.

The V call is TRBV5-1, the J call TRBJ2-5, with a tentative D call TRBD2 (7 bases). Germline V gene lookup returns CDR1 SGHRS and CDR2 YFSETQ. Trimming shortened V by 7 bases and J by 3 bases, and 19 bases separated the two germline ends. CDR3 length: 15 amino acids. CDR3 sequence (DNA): TGCGCCAGCGGCACTCGGGGGGCAGGAGAAGAGACCCAGTACTTC. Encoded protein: CASGTRGAGEETQYF.

DNA of the CDR3: TGTGCCAGCAGCTTTCGGGGGATCCAAGAGACCCAGTACTTC. Protein product: CASSFRGIQETQYF. V and J are TRBV7-9 and TRBJ2-5; weak D call: TRBD2 (6 bases). CDR1 SEHNR and CDR2 FQNEAQ come from the germline V gene (reference sequence). This CDR3 region has 14 residues. V was clipped by 3 bases and J by 1 base, with 9 bases between them.

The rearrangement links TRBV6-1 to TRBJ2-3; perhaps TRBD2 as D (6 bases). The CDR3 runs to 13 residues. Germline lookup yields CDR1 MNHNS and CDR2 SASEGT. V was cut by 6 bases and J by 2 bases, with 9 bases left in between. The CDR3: CASRPGATDTQYF. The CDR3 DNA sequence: TGTGCCAGCAGGCCGGGAGCCACAGATACGCAGTATTTT.

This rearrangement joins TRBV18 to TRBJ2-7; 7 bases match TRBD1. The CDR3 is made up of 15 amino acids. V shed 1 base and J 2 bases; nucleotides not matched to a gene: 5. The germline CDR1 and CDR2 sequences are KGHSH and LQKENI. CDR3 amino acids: CASSPQRQGTYEQYF. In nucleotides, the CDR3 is TGTGCCAGCTCACCACAGCGACAGGGAACCTACGAGCAGTACTTC.

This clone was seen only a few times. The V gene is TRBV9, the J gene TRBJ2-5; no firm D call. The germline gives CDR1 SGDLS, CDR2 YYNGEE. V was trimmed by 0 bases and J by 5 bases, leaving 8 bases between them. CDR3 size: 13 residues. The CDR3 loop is CASSVGALETQYF. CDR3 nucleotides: TGTGCCAGCAGCGTAGGGGCGTTGGAGACCCAGTACTTC. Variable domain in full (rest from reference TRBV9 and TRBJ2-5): DSGVTQTPKHLITATGQRVTLRCSPRSGDLSVYWYQQSLDQGLQFLIQYYNGEERAKGNILERFSAQQFPDLHSELNLSSLELGDSALYFCASSVGALETQYFGPGTRLLVL.

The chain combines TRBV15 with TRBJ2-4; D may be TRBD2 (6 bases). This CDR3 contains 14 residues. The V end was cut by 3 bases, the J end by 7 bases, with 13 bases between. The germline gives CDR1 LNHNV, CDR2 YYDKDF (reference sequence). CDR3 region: CATSRAAGPNIQYF. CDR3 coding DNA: TGTGCCACCAGCAGGGCTGCGGGACCCAACATTCAGTACTTC.

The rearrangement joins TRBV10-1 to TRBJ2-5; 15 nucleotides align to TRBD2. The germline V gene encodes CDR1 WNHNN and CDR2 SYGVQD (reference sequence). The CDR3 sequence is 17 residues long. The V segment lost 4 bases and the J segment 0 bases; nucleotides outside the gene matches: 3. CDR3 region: CASSGGTSGGHQETQYF. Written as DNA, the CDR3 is TGCGCCAGCAGTGGGGGGACTAGCGGGGGGCACCAAGAGACCCAGTACTTC.

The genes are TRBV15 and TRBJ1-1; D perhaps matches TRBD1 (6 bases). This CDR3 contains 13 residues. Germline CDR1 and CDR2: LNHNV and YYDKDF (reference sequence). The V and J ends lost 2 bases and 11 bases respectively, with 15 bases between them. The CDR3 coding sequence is TGTGCCACCAGCAGACAATTTGGGGGGCACGCTTTCTTT. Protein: CATSRQFGGHAFF.

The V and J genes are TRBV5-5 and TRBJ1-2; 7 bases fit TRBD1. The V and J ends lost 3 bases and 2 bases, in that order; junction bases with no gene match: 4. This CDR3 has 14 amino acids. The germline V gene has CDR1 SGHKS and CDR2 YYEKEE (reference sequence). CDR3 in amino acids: CASSSVRGNYGYTF. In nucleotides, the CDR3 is TGTGCCAGCAGCTCGGTCAGGGGGAACTATGGCTACACCTTC. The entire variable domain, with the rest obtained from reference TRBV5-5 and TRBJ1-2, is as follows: DAGVTQSPTHLIKTRGQQVTLRCSPISGHKSVSWYQQVLGQGPQFIFQYYEKEERGRGNFPDRFSARQFPNYSSELNVNALLLGDSALYLCASSSVRGNYGYTFGSGTRLTVV.